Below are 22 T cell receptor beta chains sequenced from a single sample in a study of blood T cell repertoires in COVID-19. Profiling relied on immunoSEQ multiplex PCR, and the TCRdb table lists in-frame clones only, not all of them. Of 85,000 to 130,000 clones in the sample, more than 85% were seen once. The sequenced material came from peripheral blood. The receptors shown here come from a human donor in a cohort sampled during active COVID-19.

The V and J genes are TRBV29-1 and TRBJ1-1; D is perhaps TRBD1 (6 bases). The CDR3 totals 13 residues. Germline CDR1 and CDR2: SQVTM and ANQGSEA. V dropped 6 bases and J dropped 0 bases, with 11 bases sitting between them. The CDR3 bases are TGCAGCGTCGTGGACAGTATGAACACTGAAGCTTTCTTT. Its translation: CSVVDSMNTEAFF.

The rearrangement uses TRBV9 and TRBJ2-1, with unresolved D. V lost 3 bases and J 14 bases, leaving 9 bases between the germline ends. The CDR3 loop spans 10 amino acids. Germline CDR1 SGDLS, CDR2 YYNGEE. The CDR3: CASSAPPEFF. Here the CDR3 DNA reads TGTGCCAGCAGCGCCCCCCCGGAGTTCTTC.

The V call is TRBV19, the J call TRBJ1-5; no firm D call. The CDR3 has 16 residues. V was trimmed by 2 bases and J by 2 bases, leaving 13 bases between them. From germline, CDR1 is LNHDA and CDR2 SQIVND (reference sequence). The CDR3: CASSINVLAGNQPQHF. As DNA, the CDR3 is TGTGCCAGTAGTATAAATGTACTAGCGGGCAATCAGCCCCAGCATTTT.

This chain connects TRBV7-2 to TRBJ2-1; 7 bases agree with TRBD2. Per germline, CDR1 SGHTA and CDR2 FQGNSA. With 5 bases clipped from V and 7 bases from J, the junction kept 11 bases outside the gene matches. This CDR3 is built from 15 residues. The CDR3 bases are TGTGCCAGCAGCCCGGGGGGTACTAGAAAGAATGAGCAGTTCTTC. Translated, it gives CASSPGGTRKNEQFF.

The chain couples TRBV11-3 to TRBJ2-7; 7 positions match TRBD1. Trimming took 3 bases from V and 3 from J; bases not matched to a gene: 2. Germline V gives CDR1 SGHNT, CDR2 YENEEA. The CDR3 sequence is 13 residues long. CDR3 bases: TGTGCCAGCAGCTTGGGACAGCTCTACGAGCAGTACTTC. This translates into CASSLGQLYEQYF.

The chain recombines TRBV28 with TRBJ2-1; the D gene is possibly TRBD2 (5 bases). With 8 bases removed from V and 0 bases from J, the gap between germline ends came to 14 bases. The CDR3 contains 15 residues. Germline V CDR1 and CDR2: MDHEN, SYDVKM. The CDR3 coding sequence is TGTGCCAGCCAAGGAGCGGAGAGCTCCTACAATGAGCAGTTCTTC. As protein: CASQGAESSYNEQFF.

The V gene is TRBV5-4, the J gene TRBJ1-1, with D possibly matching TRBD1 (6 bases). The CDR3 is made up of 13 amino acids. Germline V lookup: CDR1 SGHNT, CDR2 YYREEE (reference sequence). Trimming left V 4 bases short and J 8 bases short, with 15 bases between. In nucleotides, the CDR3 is TGTGCCAGCAGCCTGACACCGGGACAAGAAGCTTTCTTT. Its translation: CASSLTPGQEAFF. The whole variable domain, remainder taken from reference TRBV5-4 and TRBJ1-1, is ETGVTQSPTHLIKTRGQQVTLRCSSQSGHNTVSWYQQALGQGPQFIFQYYREEENGRGNFPPRFSGLQFPNYSSELNVNALELDDSALYLCASSLTPGQEAFFGQGTRLTVV.

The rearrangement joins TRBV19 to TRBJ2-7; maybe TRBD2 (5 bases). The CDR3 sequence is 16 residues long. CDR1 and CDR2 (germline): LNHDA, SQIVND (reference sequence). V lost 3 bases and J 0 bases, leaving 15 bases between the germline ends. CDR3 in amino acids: CASSIGLGVDSYEQYF. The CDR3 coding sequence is TGTGCCAGTAGTATTGGGTTGGGAGTTGACTCCTACGAGCAGTACTTC.

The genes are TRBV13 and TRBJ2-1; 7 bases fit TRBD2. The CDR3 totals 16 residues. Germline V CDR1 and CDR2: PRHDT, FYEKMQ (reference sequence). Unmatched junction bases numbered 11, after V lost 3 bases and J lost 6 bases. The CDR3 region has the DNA TGTGCCAGCAGCTTCTTGGGAGGGAGGGCCCCCAATGAGCAGTTCTTC. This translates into CASSFLGGRAPNEQFF.

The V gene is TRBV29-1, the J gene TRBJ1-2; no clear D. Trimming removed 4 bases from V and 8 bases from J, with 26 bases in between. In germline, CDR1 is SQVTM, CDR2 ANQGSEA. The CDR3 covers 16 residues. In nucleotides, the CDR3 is TGCAGCGTTGTCCCCCTCTACTTAAATAAGGTGGAGGGCTACACCTTC. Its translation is CSVVPLYLNKVEGYTF.

CDR3 protein: CASSQEAPGVSSGNTIYF. CDR3 in DNA: TGCGCCAGCAGCCAAGAGGCCCCAGGGGTTTCCTCTGGAAACACCATATATTTT. The rearrangement joins TRBV4-3 to TRBJ1-3; D is perhaps TRBD1 (6 bases). Trimming shortened V by 0 bases and J by 0 bases, and 15 bases separated the two germline ends. This CDR3 is built from 18 residues. From germline, CDR1 is LGHNA and CDR2 YSLEER.

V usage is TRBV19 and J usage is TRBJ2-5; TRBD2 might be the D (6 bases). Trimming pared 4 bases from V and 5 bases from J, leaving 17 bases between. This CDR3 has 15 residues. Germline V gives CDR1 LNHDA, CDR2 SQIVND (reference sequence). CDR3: CASSTIGSTRETQYF. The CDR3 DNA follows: TGTGCCAGTAGTACTATCGGGAGTACCAGGGAGACCCAGTACTTC.

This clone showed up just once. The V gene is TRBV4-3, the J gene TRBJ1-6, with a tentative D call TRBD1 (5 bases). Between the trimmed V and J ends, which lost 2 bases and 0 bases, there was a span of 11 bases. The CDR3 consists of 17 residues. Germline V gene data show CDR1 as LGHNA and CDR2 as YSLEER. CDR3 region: CASSQTGGSSYNSPLHF. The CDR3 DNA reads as TGCGCCAGCAGCCAAACAGGAGGGAGCTCCTATAATTCACCCCTCCACTTT.

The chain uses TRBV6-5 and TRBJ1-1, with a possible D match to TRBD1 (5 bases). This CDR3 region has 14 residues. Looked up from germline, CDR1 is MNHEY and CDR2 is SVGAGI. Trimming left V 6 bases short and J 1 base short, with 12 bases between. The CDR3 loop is CASRPLGQNTEAFF. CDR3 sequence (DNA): TGTGCCAGCAGGCCCCTCGGACAGAACACTGAAGCTTTCTTT.

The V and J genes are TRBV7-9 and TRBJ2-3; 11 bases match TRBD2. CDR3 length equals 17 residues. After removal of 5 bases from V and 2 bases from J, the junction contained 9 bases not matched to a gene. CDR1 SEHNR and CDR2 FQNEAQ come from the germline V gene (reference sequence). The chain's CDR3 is CASSTPTSGGFTDTQYF. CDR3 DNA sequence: TGTGCCAGCAGCACGCCAACTAGCGGGGGATTCACAGATACGCAGTATTTT.

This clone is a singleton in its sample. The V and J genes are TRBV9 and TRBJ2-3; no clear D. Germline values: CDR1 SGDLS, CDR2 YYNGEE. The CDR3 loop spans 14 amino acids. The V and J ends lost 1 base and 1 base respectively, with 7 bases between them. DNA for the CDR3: TGTGCCAGCAGCGTAACTCTGGGCACAGATACGCAGTATTTT. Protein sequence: CASSVTLGTDTQYF.

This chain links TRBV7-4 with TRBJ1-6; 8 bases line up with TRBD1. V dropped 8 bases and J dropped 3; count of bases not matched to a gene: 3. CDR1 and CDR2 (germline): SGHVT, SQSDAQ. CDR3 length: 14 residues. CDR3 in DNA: TGTGCCAGCCTCACAGGGGGCTATAATTCACCCCTCCACTTT. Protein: CASLTGGYNSPLHF.

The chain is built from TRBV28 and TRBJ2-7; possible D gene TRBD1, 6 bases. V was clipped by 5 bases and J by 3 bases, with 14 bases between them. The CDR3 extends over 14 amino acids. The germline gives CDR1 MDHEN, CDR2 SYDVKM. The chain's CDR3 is CASSGQTGIYEQYF. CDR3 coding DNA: TGTGCCAGCAGTGGACAGACCGGAATCTACGAGCAGTACTTC.

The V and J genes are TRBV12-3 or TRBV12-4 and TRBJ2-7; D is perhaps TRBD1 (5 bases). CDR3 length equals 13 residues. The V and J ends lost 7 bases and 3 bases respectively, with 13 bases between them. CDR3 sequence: CASKLPGFYEQYF. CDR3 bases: TGTGCCAGCAAGCTACCAGGGTTCTACGAGCAGTACTTC.

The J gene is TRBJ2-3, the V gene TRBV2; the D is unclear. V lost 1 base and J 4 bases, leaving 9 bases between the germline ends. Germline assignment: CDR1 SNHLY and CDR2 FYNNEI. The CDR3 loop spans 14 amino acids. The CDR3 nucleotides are TGTGCCAGCAGTGAAGATCGGTTGTCAGATACGCAGTATTTT. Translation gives CASSEDRLSDTQYF.

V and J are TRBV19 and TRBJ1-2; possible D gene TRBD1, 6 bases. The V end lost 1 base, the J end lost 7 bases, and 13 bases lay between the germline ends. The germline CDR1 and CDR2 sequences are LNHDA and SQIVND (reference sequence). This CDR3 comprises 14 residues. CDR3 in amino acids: CASSIVTGSSGYTF. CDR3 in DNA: TGTGCCAGTAGTATAGTCACAGGGAGTAGTGGCTACACCTTC.

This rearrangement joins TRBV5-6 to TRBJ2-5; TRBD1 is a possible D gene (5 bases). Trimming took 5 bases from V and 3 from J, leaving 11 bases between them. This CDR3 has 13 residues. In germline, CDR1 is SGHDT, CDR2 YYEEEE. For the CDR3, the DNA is TGTGCCAGCAGGTTACAGGTTAAAGAGACCCAGTACTTC. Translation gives CASRLQVKETQYF.